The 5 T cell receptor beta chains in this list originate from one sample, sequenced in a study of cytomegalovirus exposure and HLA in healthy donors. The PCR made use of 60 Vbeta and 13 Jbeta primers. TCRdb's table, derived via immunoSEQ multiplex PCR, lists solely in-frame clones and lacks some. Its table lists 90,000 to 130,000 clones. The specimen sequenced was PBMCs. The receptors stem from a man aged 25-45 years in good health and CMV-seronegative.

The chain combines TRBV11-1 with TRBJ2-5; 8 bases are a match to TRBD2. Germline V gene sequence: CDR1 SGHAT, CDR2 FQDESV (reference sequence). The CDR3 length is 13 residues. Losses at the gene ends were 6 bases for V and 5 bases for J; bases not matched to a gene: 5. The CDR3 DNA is TGTGCCAGCAGTTGGGGACTAGAGGAGACCCAGTACTTC. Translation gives CASSWGLEETQYF.

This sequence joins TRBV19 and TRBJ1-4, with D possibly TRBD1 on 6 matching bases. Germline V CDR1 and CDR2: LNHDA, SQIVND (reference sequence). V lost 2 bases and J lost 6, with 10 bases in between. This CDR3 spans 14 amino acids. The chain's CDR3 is CASSILQGDEKLFF. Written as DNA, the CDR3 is TGTGCCAGTAGTATATTACAGGGTGATGAAAAACTGTTTTTT.

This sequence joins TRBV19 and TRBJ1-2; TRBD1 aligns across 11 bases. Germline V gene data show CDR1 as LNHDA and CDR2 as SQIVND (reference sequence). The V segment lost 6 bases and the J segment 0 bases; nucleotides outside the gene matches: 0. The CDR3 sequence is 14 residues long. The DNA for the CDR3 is TGTGCCAGTAGGGGACAGGGGGCTAACTATGGCTACACCTTC. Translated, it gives CASRGQGANYGYTF.

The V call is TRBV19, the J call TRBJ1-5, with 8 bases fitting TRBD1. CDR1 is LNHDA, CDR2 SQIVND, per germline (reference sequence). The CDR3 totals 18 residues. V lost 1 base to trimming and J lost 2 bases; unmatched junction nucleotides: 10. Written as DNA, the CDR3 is TGTGCCAGTAGTATAGTCCCGGGACAGGTTCGGGGCAATCAGCCCCAGCATTTT. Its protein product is CASSIVPGQVRGNQPQHF. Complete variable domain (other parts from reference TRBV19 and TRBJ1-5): DGGITQSPKYLFRKEGQNVTLSCEQNLNHDAMYWYRQDPGQGLRLIYYSQIVNDFQKGDIAEGYSVSREKKESFPLTVTSAQKNPTAFYLCASSIVPGQVRGNQPQHFGDGTRLSIL.

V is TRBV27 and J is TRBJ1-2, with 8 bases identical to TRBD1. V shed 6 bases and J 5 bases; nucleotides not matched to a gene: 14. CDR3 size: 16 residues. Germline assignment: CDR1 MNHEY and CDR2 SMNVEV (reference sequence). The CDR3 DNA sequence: TGTGCCAGCAGCACCTATCGGGACAGGACGATGTATGGCTACACCTTC. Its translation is CASSTYRDRTMYGYTF.